This T cell receptor (beta chain) was obtained from a study of blood T cell repertoires in COVID-19. Turning to the study itself: The cDNA or gDNA used as material had been derived from T cells, B-cell-depleted T cells, or PBMCs.

CDR1 and CDR2 (germline): SGHRS, YFSETQ. The CDR3 consists of 13 residues. V dropped 2 bases and J dropped 3 bases, with 8 bases sitting between them. With respect to this clone: Other nucleotide sequences in the sample specify the same CDR3.

Profiled with immunoSEQ multiplex PCR; TCRdb holds only in-frame clones, not every one. The sample lists roughly 380,000 clones; around nine tenths were seen once. The material sequenced was peripheral blood. The receptor's source is a woman in her sixties or seventies with COVID-19, enrolled during active disease. The chain joins TRBV5-1 to TRBJ1-2; weak D call: TRBD1 (6 bases). CDR3 nucleotide sequence: TGCGCCAGCAGCTTACAGGGAGACTATGGCTACACCTTC. As protein: CASSLQGDYGYTF.